Shown below are 29 T cell receptor beta chains from a single sample sequenced in a study of neoadjuvant anti-PD-1 for oral cavity cancer. Using immunoSEQ multiplex PCR, the repertoire was profiled, and TCRdb retains in-frame clones only, with some absent. Among about 42,000 clones listed, roughly 77% were seen once. Time point reported: after neoadjuvant nivolumab, at surgical resection. Specimen: PBMCs, collected after nivolumab (anti-PD-1) treatment. Receptor source: a person aged 35-79 years with oral cavity squamous cell carcinoma.

V usage is TRBV19 and J usage is TRBJ1-1, with a weak D call TRBD1 (6 bases). The CDR3 has 14 residues. The germline V gene has CDR1 LNHDA and CDR2 SQIVND (reference sequence). The V and J ends lost 5 bases and 0 bases respectively, with 10 bases between them. The CDR3 coding sequence is TGTGCCAGTAGTTTGGGACACCTGAACACTGAAGCTTTCTTT. Its protein product is CASSLGHLNTEAFF. The full variable domain, completed using reference TRBV19 and TRBJ1-1, is DGGITQSPKYLFRKEGQNVTLSCEQNLNHDAMYWYRQDPGQGLRLIYYSQIVNDFQKGDIAEGYSVSREKKESFPLTVTSAQKNPTAFYLCASSLGHLNTEAFFGQGTRLTVV.

The chain couples TRBV11-1 to TRBJ2-3; D may be TRBD2 (5 bases). The CDR3 consists of 16 residues. Trimming left V 2 bases short and J 2 bases short, with 14 bases between. Germline V gene data show CDR1 as SGHAT and CDR2 as FQDESV (reference sequence). CDR3 amino acids: CASSLKSRTATDTQYF. Here the CDR3 DNA reads TGTGCCAGCAGCTTAAAAAGTCGGACTGCCACAGATACGCAGTATTTT.

The CDR3 DNA reads as TGTGCCAGCAGTGAGGCCGGGACAGGGGCTTTAAGTAAGCCCCAGCATTTT. Translated, it gives CASSEAGTGALSKPQHF. The chain recombines TRBV2 with TRBJ1-5; the match to TRBD1 covers 10 bases. The CDR3 has 17 residues. Losses at the gene ends were 3 bases for V and 8 bases for J; bases not matched to a gene: 13. Germline V CDR1 and CDR2: SNHLY, FYNNEI.

The rearrangement links TRBV5-1 to TRBJ2-3; tentative D call: TRBD1 (6 bases). CDR1 is SGHRS, CDR2 YFSETQ, per germline. The CDR3 has 15 residues. Trimming cost V 7 bases and J 2 bases, with 17 bases left between them. CDR3 coding DNA: TGCGCCAGCGGCCCCGGGACATCCCCCACAGATACGCAGTATTTT. Translation gives CASGPGTSPTDTQYF.

The rearrangement uses TRBV10-1 and TRBJ2-3, with 10 bases lining up with TRBD2. The J segment lost 7 bases and the V segment lost 3 bases, leaving 10 bases of the junction unmatched. This CDR3 is 16 amino acids long. CDR1 and CDR2 from the germline V gene are WNHNN and SYGVQD (reference sequence). The CDR3 DNA reads as TGCGCCAGCAGTGAATTGACTAGCGGGCCCACCAATACGCAGTATTTT. Translating gives CASSELTSGPTNTQYF.

The genes are TRBV6-5 and TRBJ1-4, with 7 bases lining up with TRBD1. J gave up 1 base and V 2 bases, and 4 bases lay outside the gene matches. Germline loops: CDR1 MNHEY, CDR2 SVGAGI. This CDR3 is built from 16 residues. The CDR3 nucleotides read TGTGCCAGCAGTTACGAAAGGGGGCGAACTAATGAAAAACTGTTTTTT. Its translation: CASSYERGRTNEKLFF.

The chain couples TRBV7-9 to TRBJ2-5; 8 bases are a match to TRBD1. Germline values: CDR1 SEHNR, CDR2 FQNEAQ (reference sequence). With V trimmed by 4 bases and J by 4 bases, 2 bases remained unmatched. The length of the CDR3 is 13 residues. This chain's CDR3 is CASSSRGPETQYF. In DNA, the CDR3 is TGTGCCAGCAGCTCCAGGGGGCCAGAGACCCAGTACTTC.

This chain uses TRBV25-1 with TRBJ1-5; the D gene is possibly TRBD1 (5 bases). The CDR3 extends over 14 amino acids. Per germline, CDR1 MGHDK and CDR2 SYGVNS. The V gene lost 3 bases and the J gene lost 6 bases, with 12 bases spanning the gap. CDR3 sequence (DNA): TGTGCCAGCAGTGATTCTGGGGCGACTCAGCCCCAGCATTTT. It codes for CASSDSGATQPQHF.

The rearrangement joins TRBV29-1 to TRBJ1-2; perhaps TRBD1 as D (6 bases). CDR3 length: 12 amino acids. Deletions cut 2 bases from V and 6 bases from J, with 10 bases between. CDR1 SQVTM and CDR2 ANQGSEA come from the germline V gene. CDR3 sequence (DNA): TGCAGCGTTGAAATGGGGGCGAATGGCTACACCTTC. This sequence encodes CSVEMGANGYTF.

The rearrangement links TRBV2 to TRBJ1-5; 7 bases are shared with TRBD1. The V gene end was trimmed by 4 bases and the J gene end by 0 bases; junction bases not matched to a gene: 3. This CDR3 is 15 amino acids long. CDR1 SNHLY and CDR2 FYNNEI come from the germline V gene. CDR3 region: CASSGGTVSNQPQHF. CDR3 sequence (DNA): TGTGCCAGCAGTGGTGGGACAGTTAGCAATCAGCCCCAGCATTTT.

The chain is built from TRBV27 and TRBJ1-6; TRBD1 matches at 7 bases. The CDR3 runs to 14 residues. J lost 7 bases, V lost 3 bases, and 3 bases had no gene match. Germline V CDR1 and CDR2: MNHEY, SMNVEV (reference sequence). The CDR3: CASSLVGGNSPLHF. For the CDR3, the DNA is TGTGCCAGCAGTTTGGTAGGGGGCAATTCACCCCTCCACTTT.

The V gene is TRBV5-1, the J gene TRBJ1-2, with 11 bases lining up with TRBD1. This CDR3 has 16 amino acids. Germline V gives CDR1 SGHRS, CDR2 YFSETQ. J gave up 7 bases and V 4 bases, and 12 bases lay outside the gene matches. CDR3 loop: CASSAGQGARLVGYTF. In nucleotides, the CDR3 is TGCGCCAGCAGCGCCGGACAGGGGGCGCGTTTAGTTGGCTACACCTTC.

V gene TRBV15 combines with J gene TRBJ1-6; no definite D call. V lost 0 bases and J lost 0, with 9 bases in between. The germline CDR1 and CDR2 sequences are LNHNV and YYDKDF (reference sequence). The CDR3 has 17 residues. CDR3: CATSRDWGSSYNSPLHF. The CDR3 DNA follows: TGTGCCACCAGCAGAGATTGGGGAAGCTCCTATAATTCACCCCTCCACTTT.

The sample holds a few counts of this clone. J is TRBJ2-1 and V is TRBV7-2, with 12 bases identical to TRBD2. With V trimmed by 5 bases and J by 15 bases, 11 bases remained unmatched. Per the germline V gene, CDR1 is SGHTA and CDR2 is FQGNSA. The CDR3 length is 14 residues. The CDR3 bases are TGTGCCAGCAGCCCAACTCTAGCGGGGGGGCTACGGTTCTTC. Amino acids: CASSPTLAGGLRFF.

For this clone: An end of the junction differs from the germline gene, which may be a read error. J is TRBJ2-5 and V is TRBV7-7, with D unresolved. The CDR3 has 15 amino acids. Germline V gene data show CDR1 as SSHAT and CDR2 as FNYEAQ (reference sequence). CDR3 protein: CASSSAIGRRETQYF. CDR3 in DNA: TGTGCTAGCAGCTCCGCAATCGGGCGGCGGGAGACCCAGTACTTC.

This chain uses TRBV5-1 with TRBJ2-5; 7 bases are a match to TRBD2. The CDR3 length is 15 residues. Germline lookup yields CDR1 SGHRS and CDR2 YFSETQ. After removal of 3 bases from V and 5 bases from J, the junction contained 10 bases not matched to a gene. The CDR3 protein is CASSSAPSGGETQYF. CDR3 nucleotides: TGCGCCAGCAGCTCCGCCCCTAGCGGAGGGGAGACCCAGTACTTC.

This clone was seen at least ten times. The rearrangement links TRBV7-2 to TRBJ2-4, with 9 bases that match TRBD2. The V gene end was trimmed by 1 base and the J gene end by 1 base; junction bases not matched to a gene: 2. Germline V lookup: CDR1 SGHTA, CDR2 FQGNSA. The CDR3 is made up of 16 amino acids. The CDR3 sequence is CASSLGSGRAKNIQYF. As DNA, the CDR3 is TGTGCCAGCAGCTTAGGAAGCGGGAGGGCCAAAAACATTCAGTACTTC.

This chain uses TRBV9 with TRBJ1-6, with D uncertain. The V gene lost 0 bases and the J gene lost 10 bases, with 14 bases spanning the gap. CDR1 is SGDLS and CDR2 is YYNGEE in the germline V gene. CDR3 size: 15 residues. CDR3 DNA: TGTGCCAGCAGCGTAGATCCCCAGGTCATCTCACCCCTCCACTTT. Protein product: CASSVDPQVISPLHF.

J is TRBJ2-2 and V is TRBV14, with 7 bases matching TRBD1. This CDR3 is 14 amino acids long. CDR1 SGHDN and CDR2 FVKESK come from the germline V gene. V dropped 4 bases and J dropped 3; count of bases not matched to a gene: 2. Written as DNA, the CDR3 is TGTGCCAGCAGCCGGGACAGATACACCGGGGAGCTGTTTTTT. Translated, it gives CASSRDRYTGELFF.

The CDR3 is CATSRDPADTQYF. DNA of the CDR3: TGTGCCACCAGCAGAGATCCAGCAGATACGCAGTATTTT. The gene calls are TRBV15 and TRBJ2-3; D is unclear. The germline V and J ends were trimmed by 0 bases and 4 bases, with 5 bases remaining between them. The CDR3 is made up of 13 amino acids. The germline V gene encodes CDR1 LNHNV and CDR2 YYDKDF (reference sequence).

This clone was counted between two and nine times. The CDR3 region has the DNA TGTGCAGGCGGGGGGGCAGCTGGCTACACCTTC. Encoded protein: CAGGGAAGYTF. The chain joins TRBV2 to TRBJ1-2, with D perhaps matching TRBD1 (6 bases). There are 11 residues in the CDR3. In germline, CDR1 is SNHLY, CDR2 FYNNEI.

The V gene is TRBV5-4, the J gene TRBJ1-1, with D tentatively TRBD1 (5 bases). Germline-derived CDR1 and CDR2 are SGHNT and YYREEE (reference sequence). The CDR3 runs 14 residues. V was shortened by 4 bases and J by 5 bases, with 15 bases between the two germline ends. The CDR3, as DNA: TGTGCCAGCAGCCCACAGGTCCCCGGGACTGAAGCTTTCTTT. The encoded protein is CASSPQVPGTEAFF.

The genes are TRBV5-7 and TRBJ1-2; 8 bases are shared with TRBD1. TRBV5-7 is identified as an open reading frame with a role that is uncertain. V dropped 3 bases and J dropped 4; count of bases not matched to a gene: 2. This CDR3 contains 13 residues. The CDR3 DNA is TGTGCCAGCAGCTGGACAGGGCCCTATGGCTACACCTTC. It yields the protein CASSWTGPYGYTF.

This chain joins TRBV5-4 and TRBJ2-2, with 10 bases identical to TRBD2. V trimming: 4 bases; J trimming: 6 bases; junction bases outside the gene matches: 12. Germline CDR1 and CDR2: SGHNT and YYREEE (reference sequence). This CDR3 region has 17 residues. DNA for the CDR3: TGTGCCAGCAGCCTCCCCTCTAGCGGGAGTATTGCCGGGGAGCTGTTTTTT. It specifies CASSLPSSGSIAGELFF.

The chain carries TRBV7-8 and TRBJ2-7, with 8 bases matching TRBD1. V was pared by 3 bases and J by 3 bases, with 1 base of the junction left unmatched. CDR1 is SGHVS and CDR2 is FQNEAQ in the germline V gene. There are 13 residues in the CDR3. CDR3 in amino acids: CASSLGQDYEQYF. CDR3 nucleotides: TGTGCCAGCAGCTTGGGACAGGACTACGAGCAGTACTTC.

The chain employs TRBV10-1 and TRBJ1-2; D remains ambiguous. V lost 0 bases and J 8 bases, leaving 13 bases between the germline ends. CDR1 and CDR2 from the germline V gene are WNHNN and SYGVQD (reference sequence). The CDR3 spans 14 residues. For the CDR3, the DNA is TGCGCCAGCAGTGAGTCGACTCGAGGAAGAGGCTACACCTTC. Protein: CASSESTRGRGYTF.

CDR3 residues: CASSLGQGDNSPLHF. The CDR3 coding sequence is TGTGCCAGCAGCTTAGGGCAGGGCGATAATTCACCCCTCCACTTT. The V gene is TRBV7-9, the J gene TRBJ1-6; a weak D match, TRBD1 (5 bases). Looked up from germline, CDR1 is SEHNR and CDR2 is FQNEAQ (reference sequence). This CDR3 spans 15 amino acids. The germline V and J ends were trimmed by 1 base and 5 bases, with 9 bases remaining between them.

This clone turned up a few times. The chain is built from TRBV29-1 and TRBJ2-1, with unresolved D. The CDR3 has 14 residues. The ends were cut back, 3 bases at V and 5 bases at J, with 14 bases in the middle. Germline lookup yields CDR1 SQVTM and CDR2 ANQGSEA. The CDR3 DNA follows: TGCAGCGTTGACCGTAGCTGGGTGAACAATGAGCAGTTCTTC. This translates into CSVDRSWVNNEQFF.

V is TRBV7-2 and J is TRBJ1-3; TRBD1 is a possible D gene (6 bases). Trimming pared 5 bases from V and 4 bases from J, leaving 24 bases between. The germline CDR1 and CDR2 sequences are SGHTA and FQGNSA. The CDR3 runs 18 residues. This CDR3 is CASSQSPPYRVEGNTIYF. The CDR3 region has the DNA TGTGCCAGCAGCCAGTCCCCCCCATACAGGGTTGAGGGAAACACCATATATTTT.